This T cell receptor (beta chain) stems from a study of OX40 agonist ivuxolimab in advanced cancers. Study summary: Patients assigned to dose escalation were diagnosed with hepatocellular carcinoma, melanoma, renal cell or head and neck cancer.

Sequencing used immunoSEQ multiplex PCR; TCRdb keeps in-frame clones, though not all of them. This table holds roughly 30,000 clones, about 88% found once. Drawing of blood for sampling happened at baseline, at cycle 4 day 1, and at cycle 7 day 1. Whole-study results and caveats: On average, CD8+ T cells had more expanded clones than CD4+.

Concerning this clone: Its antigen is as yet unknown.

Deletions cut 7 bases from V and 1 base from J, with 13 bases between. Per the germline V gene, CDR1 is ENHRY and CDR2 is SYGVKD. The CDR3 runs 14 residues. V usage is TRBV10-3 and J usage is TRBJ1-1, with no clear D. The sequencing used CD4+ or CD8+ T cells sorted from blood, collected in a trial of the OX40 agonist ivuxolimab. This TCR derives from an adult with an advanced solid tumor such as melanoma, head and neck, liver or kidney cancer. The DNA for the CDR3 is TGTGCCATCAAAGTGGGCAGAAAGAACACTGAAGCTTTCTTT. Residues: CAIKVGRKNTEAFF.